This is a list of T cell receptor beta chains from one sample in a study of shared clonotypes between healthy human individuals. Sequencing was performed with immunoSEQ multiplex PCR; in TCRdb, only in-frame clones are kept and a portion is missing. This sample carries roughly 2.2 million clones, 80% to 95% of them seen once, and the ten largest clones take 0.37%. Sequencing was carried out using naive CD4+ T cells from PBMCs. The receptors come from a man between 18 and 35 years old in good health. Some clones in this sample may be carry-over from other donors' samples. The CDR3 runs from the conserved cysteine through the conserved F or W. Each record gives: V gene, clone size, J gene, CDR3 protein. Clone size is given for some rows only: seen once, a few or many times, or a class if the clone is expanded.

TRBV11-1,-,TRBJ1-2,CASSPGSYGYTF
TRBV6-1,once,TRBJ1-1,CASSEARGVWTEAFF
TRBV19,-,TRBJ1-1,CASTLIGAGVTEAFF
TRBV5-1,-,TRBJ1-4,CASSFSGADEKLFF
TRBV27,-,TRBJ2-7,CASSLRGRTSGSPEQYF
TRBV30,once,TRBJ2-3,CAWSSAGTRPGDTQYF
TRBV5-8,-,TRBJ1-2,CASSLNPENYGYTF
TRBV5-4,-,TRBJ2-3,CASSPARGAGTDTQYF
TRBV5-1,-,TRBJ1-1,CASSLRGANTEAFF
TRBV5-1,-,TRBJ1-2,CASSLIPAANYGYTF
TRBV9,-,TRBJ2-6,CASSVSRAPGSGANVLTF
TRBV9,-,TRBJ2-1,CASSVVSSGYNEQFF
TRBV7-2,-,TRBJ2-5,CASSPPDRQETQYF
TRBV7-9,once,TRBJ2-1,CASSLTAGYREQFF
TRBV18,once,TRBJ2-7,CASSPDLLASYEQYF
TRBV7-9,-,TRBJ2-5,CASSRDSQETQYF
TRBV5-1,-,TRBJ2-5,CASSLEFAGPQETQYF
TRBV7-3,-,TRBJ2-1,CASSPDPSYNEQFF
TRBV5-1,once,TRBJ1-3,CASSETGAVSGNTIYF
TRBV28,-,TRBJ2-7,CASSERQGAQAF
TRBV7-9,-,TRBJ2-5,CASSFVPGETQYF
TRBV2,few,TRBJ1-2,CASSPDSPYGYTF
TRBV4-3,-,TRBJ2-7,CASSRDPETDKQYF
TRBV11-2,-,TRBJ2-7,CASSPGLLDYEQYF
TRBV18,-,TRBJ1-2,CASSPNRGQNYGYTF
TRBV11-3,-,TRBJ2-7,CASSRAGYTYEQYF
TRBV5-4,-,TRBJ2-7,CASSRGGLAGSKNEQYF
TRBV5-4,once,TRBJ2-7,CASSRRRGSGPYEQYF
TRBV14,-,TRBJ2-1,CASSQSGYPYNEQFF
TRBV5-1,-,TRBJ2-5,CASSHGQGSRETQYF
TRBV5-1,once,TRBJ2-3,CASSRTETSGSTDTQYF
TRBV28,-,TRBJ1-2,CASSSGTAGGYGYTF
TRBV5-1,-,TRBJ2-2,CASSLDGTTGELFF
TRBV11-3,once,TRBJ1-2,CASSPRGGDNYGYTF
TRBV28,-,TRBJ1-2,CASRLDRGSYGYTF
TRBV9,-,TRBJ2-5,CASSVAWGSSETQYF
TRBV27,few,TRBJ1-2,CASSPGDRYGYTF
TRBV18,-,TRBJ2-6,CASSSSSGANVLTF
TRBV6-6,-,TRBJ1-1,CASSSDRGRTEAFF
TRBV2,-,TRBJ1-2,CASSLTQTGVLYGYTF
TRBV27,-,TRBJ2-7,CASRDRGYEQYF
TRBV7-3,-,TRBJ2-7,CASSRLADPSYEQYF
TRBV5-1,-,TRBJ1-3,CASSDPRQGSYGNTIYF
TRBV27,-,TRBJ2-3,CASSFIPGTRRGDTQYF
TRBV5-1,-,TRBJ2-3,CASSLPTGVTDTQYF
TRBV30,-,TRBJ2-7,CAWSDGGAREQYF
TRBV19,few,TRBJ1-5,CASSTNRGAQPQHF
TRBV7-3,-,TRBJ2-3,CASSSQTSDTQYF
TRBV11-3,few,TRBJ2-3,CASSLGGTDTQYF
TRBV18,-,TRBJ2-2,CASSPAGGPDTGELFF
TRBV5-1,-,TRBJ2-1,CASSPSTSVSYNEQFF
TRBV28,-,TRBJ1-3,CASSLGGGGNTIYF
TRBV5-1,-,TRBJ2-1,CASSYTSGSYNEQFF
TRBV30,-,TRBJ2-1,CAWGRPGAHYNEQFF
TRBV28,-,TRBJ2-7,CASSYGRQGPYEQYF